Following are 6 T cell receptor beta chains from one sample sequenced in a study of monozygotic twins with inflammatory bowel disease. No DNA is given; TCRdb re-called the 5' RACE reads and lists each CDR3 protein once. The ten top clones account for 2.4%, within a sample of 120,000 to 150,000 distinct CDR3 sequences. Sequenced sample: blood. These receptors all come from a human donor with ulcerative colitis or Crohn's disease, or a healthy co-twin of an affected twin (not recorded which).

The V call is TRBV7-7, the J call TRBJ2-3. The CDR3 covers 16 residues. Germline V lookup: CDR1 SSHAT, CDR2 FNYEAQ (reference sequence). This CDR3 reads CASSFGDTGSTDTQYF.

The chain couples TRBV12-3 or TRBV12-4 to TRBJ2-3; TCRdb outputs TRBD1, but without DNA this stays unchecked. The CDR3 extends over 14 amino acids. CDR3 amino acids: CASIKAPFTDTQYF.

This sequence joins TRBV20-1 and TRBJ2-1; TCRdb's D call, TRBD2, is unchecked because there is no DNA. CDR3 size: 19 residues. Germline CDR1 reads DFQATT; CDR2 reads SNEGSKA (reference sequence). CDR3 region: CSARDPGTSGGIFYNEQFF.

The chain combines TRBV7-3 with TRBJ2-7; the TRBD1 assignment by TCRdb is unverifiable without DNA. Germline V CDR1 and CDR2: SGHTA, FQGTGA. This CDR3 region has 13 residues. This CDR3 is CASSSGQLYEQYF. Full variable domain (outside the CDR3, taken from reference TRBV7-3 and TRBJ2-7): GAGVSQTPSNKVTEKGKYVELRCDPISGHTALYWYRQSLGQGPEFLIYFQGTGAADDSGLPNDRFFAVRPEGSVSTLKIQRTERGDSAVYLCASSSGQLYEQYFGPGTRLTVT.

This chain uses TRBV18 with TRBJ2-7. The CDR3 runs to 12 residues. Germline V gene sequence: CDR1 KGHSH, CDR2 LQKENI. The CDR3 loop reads CASSPRAYEQYF.

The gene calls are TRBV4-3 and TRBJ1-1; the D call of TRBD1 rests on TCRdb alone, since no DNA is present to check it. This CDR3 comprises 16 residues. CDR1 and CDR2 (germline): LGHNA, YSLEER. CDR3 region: CASSPRTGPVNTEAFF.